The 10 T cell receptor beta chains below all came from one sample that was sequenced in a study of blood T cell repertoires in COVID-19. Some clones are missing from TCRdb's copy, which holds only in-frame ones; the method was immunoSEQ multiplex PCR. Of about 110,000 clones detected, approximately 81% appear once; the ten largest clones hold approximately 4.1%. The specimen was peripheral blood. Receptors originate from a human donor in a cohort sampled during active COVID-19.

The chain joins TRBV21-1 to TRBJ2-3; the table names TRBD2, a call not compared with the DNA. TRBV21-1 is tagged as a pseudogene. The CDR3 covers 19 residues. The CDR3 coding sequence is TGTGCCAGCAGCATAGCGGGGACTAGCGGTAACGATAGCACAGATACGCAGTATTTT. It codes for CASSIAGTSGNDSTDTQYF.

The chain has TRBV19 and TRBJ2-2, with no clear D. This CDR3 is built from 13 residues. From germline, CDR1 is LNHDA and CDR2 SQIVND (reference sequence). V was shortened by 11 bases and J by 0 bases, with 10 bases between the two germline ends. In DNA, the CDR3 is TGTGCCCCAGGCGCTACGAACACCGGGGAGCTGTTTTTT. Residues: CAPGATNTGELFF.

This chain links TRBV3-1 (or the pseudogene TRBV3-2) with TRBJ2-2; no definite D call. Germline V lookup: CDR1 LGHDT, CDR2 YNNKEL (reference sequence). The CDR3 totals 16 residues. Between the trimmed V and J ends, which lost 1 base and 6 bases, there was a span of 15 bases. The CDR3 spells CASSQAPGFVSGELFF. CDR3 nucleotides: TGTGCCAGCAGCCAAGCCCCGGGTTTCGTCTCCGGGGAGCTGTTTTTT.

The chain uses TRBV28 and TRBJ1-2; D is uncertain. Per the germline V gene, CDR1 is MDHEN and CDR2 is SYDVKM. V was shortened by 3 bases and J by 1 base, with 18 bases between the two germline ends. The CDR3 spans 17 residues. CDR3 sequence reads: CASSLKGMGAFNYGYTF. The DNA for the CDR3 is TGTGCCAGCAGTTTGAAAGGCATGGGCGCGTTTAACTATGGCTACACCTTC.

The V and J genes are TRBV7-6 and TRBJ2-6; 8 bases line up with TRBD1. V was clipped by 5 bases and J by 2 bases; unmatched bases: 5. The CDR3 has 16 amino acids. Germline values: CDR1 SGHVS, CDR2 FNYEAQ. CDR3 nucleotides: TGTGCCAGCAGCATAGGGACAGGAACTGGGGCCAACGTCCTGACTTTC. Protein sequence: CASSIGTGTGANVLTF. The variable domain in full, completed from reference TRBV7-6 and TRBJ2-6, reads GAGVSQSPRYKVTKRGQDVALRCDPISGHVSLYWYRQALGQGPEFLTYFNYEAQQDKSGLPNDRFSAERPEGSISTLTIQRTEQRDSAMYRCASSIGTGTGANVLTFGAGSRLTVL.

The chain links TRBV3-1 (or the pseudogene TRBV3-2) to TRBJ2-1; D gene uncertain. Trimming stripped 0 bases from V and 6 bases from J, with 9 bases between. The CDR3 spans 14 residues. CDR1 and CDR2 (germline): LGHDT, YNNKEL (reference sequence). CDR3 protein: CASSQERLVNEQFF. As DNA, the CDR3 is TGTGCCAGCAGCCAAGAACGGCTAGTCAATGAGCAGTTCTTC.

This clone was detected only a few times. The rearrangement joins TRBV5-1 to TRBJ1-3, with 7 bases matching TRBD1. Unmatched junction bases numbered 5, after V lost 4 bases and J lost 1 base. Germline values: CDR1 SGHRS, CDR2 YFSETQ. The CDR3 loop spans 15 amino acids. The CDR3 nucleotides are TGCGCCAGCAGCAAGGGGACAGAATCTGGAAACACCATATATTTT. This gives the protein CASSKGTESGNTIYF.

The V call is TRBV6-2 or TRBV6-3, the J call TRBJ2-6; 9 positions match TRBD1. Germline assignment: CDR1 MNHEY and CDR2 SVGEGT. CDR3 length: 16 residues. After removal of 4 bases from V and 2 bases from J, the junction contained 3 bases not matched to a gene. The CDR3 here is CASSSTGGAGANVLTF. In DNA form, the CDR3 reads TGTGCCAGCAGTTCCACAGGGGGCGCTGGGGCCAACGTCCTGACTTTC.

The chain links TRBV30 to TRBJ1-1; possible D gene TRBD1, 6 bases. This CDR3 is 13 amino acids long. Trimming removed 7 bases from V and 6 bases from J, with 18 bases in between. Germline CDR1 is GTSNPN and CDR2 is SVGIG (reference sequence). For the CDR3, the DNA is TGTGCCTCCTTGGATTTGGCAGGGGCTGAAGCTTTCTTT. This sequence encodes CASLDLAGAEAFF.

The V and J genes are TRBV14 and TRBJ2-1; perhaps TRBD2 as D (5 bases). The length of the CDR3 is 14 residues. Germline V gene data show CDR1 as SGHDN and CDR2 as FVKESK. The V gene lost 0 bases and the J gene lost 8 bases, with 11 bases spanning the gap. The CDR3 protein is CASSQDLARYEQFF. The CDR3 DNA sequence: TGTGCCAGCAGCCAAGATCTAGCTCGGTATGAGCAGTTCTTC.